This T cell receptor (beta chain) was retrieved from a study of blood T cells in healthy people across ages. Points from the study as a whole: Aged donors had fewer naive CD4+ cells and lower diversity than long-lived donors. CMV infection status of these donors was not known.

This clonotype was detected a few times. Its cognate antigen is unknown. The CDR3 has 13 amino acids. The V segment lost 7 bases and the J segment 6 bases; nucleotides outside the gene matches: 4. The germline CDR1 and CDR2 sequences are ENHRY and SYGVKD. Together with a sample-barcoded 5' primer, a J-beta primer mix was included in a second PCR lasting roughly 6 to 12 cycles. TCRdb recomputed calls from the 5' RACE reads with MiXCR, one row per CDR3 protein. The sample shows fewer than 1.5 million distinct CDR3 sequences, approximately 42% of them seen only once. Every donor gave 8 to 10 milliliters of peripheral blood.

The receptor comes from a woman younger than 35 in good health. V usage is TRBV10-3 and J usage is TRBJ2-1; TRBD2 matches at 9 bases. The sequenced material came from blood. CDR3 in amino acids: CAITAGGGNEQFF. In nucleotides, the CDR3 is TGTGCCATCACGGCGGGGGGGGGCAATGAGCAGTTCTTC.